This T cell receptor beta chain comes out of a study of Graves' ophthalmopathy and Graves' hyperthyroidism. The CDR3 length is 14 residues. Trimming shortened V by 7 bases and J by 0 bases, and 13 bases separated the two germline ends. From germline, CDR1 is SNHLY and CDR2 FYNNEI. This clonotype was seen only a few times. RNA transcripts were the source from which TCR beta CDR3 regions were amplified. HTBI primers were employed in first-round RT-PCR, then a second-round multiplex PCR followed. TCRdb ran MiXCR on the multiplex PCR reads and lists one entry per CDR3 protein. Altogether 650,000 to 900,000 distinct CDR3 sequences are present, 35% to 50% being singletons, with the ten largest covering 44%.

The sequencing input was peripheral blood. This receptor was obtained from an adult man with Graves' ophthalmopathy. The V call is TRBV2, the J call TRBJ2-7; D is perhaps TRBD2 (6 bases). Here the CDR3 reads CASNPRGPSYEQYF. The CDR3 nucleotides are TGTGCCAGCAACCCGCGGGGCCCCTCCTACGAGCAGTACTTC.